These 30 T cell receptor beta chains were sequenced from one sample in a study of OX40 agonist ivuxolimab in advanced cancers. The protocol was immunoSEQ multiplex PCR, while the TCRdb copy is restricted to in-frame clones and leaves out a portion. The data show about 25,000 clones, about 85% seen once. Sequenced here: CD4+ or CD8+ T cells sorted from blood, sampled in a trial of the OX40 agonist ivuxolimab. The receptor set was obtained from an adult with an advanced solid tumor such as melanoma, head and neck, liver or kidney cancer.

The genes are TRBV30 and TRBJ2-3, with 9 bases fitting TRBD2. The ends lost 5 bases at V and 7 bases at J; junction bases unmatched: 10. The CDR3 consists of 14 residues. CDR1 is GTSNPN and CDR2 is SVGIG in the germline V gene (reference sequence). DNA of the CDR3: TGTGCCTGGCTGACTAGCGGACCTCGGAATACGCAGTATTTT. As protein: CAWLTSGPRNTQYF.

V and J are TRBV9 and TRBJ2-3, with D maybe TRBD1 (6 bases). This CDR3 has 15 residues. Germline lookup yields CDR1 SGDLS and CDR2 YYNGEE. Trimming removed 0 bases from V and 5 bases from J, with 13 bases in between. The CDR3 DNA is TGTGCCAGCAGCGTAGTCGGACCAGGGGTAGATACGCAGTATTTT. Protein product: CASSVVGPGVDTQYF. The whole variable domain, remainder taken from reference TRBV9 and TRBJ2-3, is DSGVTQTPKHLITATGQRVTLRCSPRSGDLSVYWYQQSLDQGLQFLIQYYNGEERAKGNILERFSAQQFPDLHSELNLSSLELGDSALYFCASSVVGPGVDTQYFGPGTRLTVL.

In its sample, this clone was seen once. The genes are TRBV2 and TRBJ2-7; 7 bases are a match to TRBD1. This CDR3 has 13 residues. V was clipped by 6 bases and J by 2 bases; unmatched bases: 4. Germline V CDR1 and CDR2: SNHLY, FYNNEI. This chain's CDR3 is CASRGTDTYEQYF. Written as DNA, the CDR3 is TGTGCCAGCAGAGGGACAGACACCTACGAGCAGTACTTC.

The rearrangement links TRBV4-1 to TRBJ2-2, with 9 bases lining up with TRBD1. Germline-derived CDR1 and CDR2 are MGHRA and YSYEKL. V lost 3 bases to trimming and J lost 9 bases; unmatched junction nucleotides: 8. The CDR3 contains 15 residues. CDR3 DNA sequence: TGCGCCAGCAGCCAGTGGACAGGGGCGTTGAGGGAGCTGTTTTTT. Translated: CASSQWTGALRELFF.

The chain links TRBV6-6 to TRBJ1-5; possibly TRBD1 for D (6 bases). Germline V gene lookup returns CDR1 MNHNY and CDR2 SVGAGI (reference sequence). Between the trimmed V and J ends, which lost 2 bases and 4 bases, there was a span of 9 bases. CDR3 length equals 14 residues. The CDR3 coding sequence is TGTGCCAGCAGTTACGGGACAACGAATCAGCCCCAGCATTTT. This sequence encodes CASSYGTTNQPQHF.

V is TRBV19 and J is TRBJ2-3; tentative D call: TRBD2 (6 bases). In germline, CDR1 is LNHDA, CDR2 SQIVND (reference sequence). Trimming removed 3 bases from V and 0 bases from J, with 10 bases in between. The CDR3 sequence is 15 residues long. In nucleotides, the CDR3 is TGTGCCAGTAGTATGGCGGGGTTTAGCACAGATACGCAGTATTTT. It is translated as CASSMAGFSTDTQYF.

The chain couples TRBV5-1 to TRBJ1-4, with a tentative D call TRBD1 (5 bases). V lost 0 bases and J 8 bases, leaving 14 bases between the germline ends. This CDR3 region has 15 residues. Germline CDR1 SGHRS, CDR2 YFSETQ. CDR3 residues: CASSLGETEGEKLFF. The CDR3, as DNA: TGCGCCAGCAGCTTGGGGGAGACAGAAGGAGAAAAACTGTTTTTT.

The chain is built from TRBV7-6 and TRBJ1-2; D remains unclear. Trimming left V 5 bases short and J 1 base short, with 5 bases between. Germline assignment: CDR1 SGHVS and CDR2 FNYEAQ. This CDR3 is 12 amino acids long. CDR3 sequence (DNA): TGTGCCAGCAGCATGGGTAACTATGGCTACACCTTC. This gives the protein CASSMGNYGYTF.

The V call is TRBV6-6, the J call TRBJ1-6; 9 bases map to TRBD1. Germline CDR1 and CDR2: MNHNY and SVGAGI (reference sequence). The CDR3 is 16 amino acids. The V gene end was trimmed by 5 bases and the J gene end by 3 bases; junction bases not matched to a gene: 5. CDR3 in amino acids: CASSTWDRDYNSPLHF. Here the CDR3 DNA reads TGTGCCAGCAGTACCTGGGACAGGGACTATAATTCACCCCTCCACTTT.

The chain employs TRBV28 and TRBJ1-2; 7 bases align to TRBD1. Losses at the gene ends were 5 bases for V and 5 bases for J; bases not matched to a gene: 8. CDR1 is MDHEN and CDR2 is SYDVKM in the germline V gene. This CDR3 contains 14 residues. CDR3 protein: CASSPPQTGYGYTF. The CDR3 nucleotides are TGTGCCAGCAGTCCCCCACAGACAGGGTATGGCTACACCTTC.

The chain links TRBV29-1 to TRBJ1-2; the D gene is possibly TRBD1 (6 bases). Germline V gene lookup returns CDR1 SQVTM and CDR2 ANQGSEA. The CDR3 is made up of 15 amino acids. Trimming removed 1 base from V and 3 bases from J, with 15 bases in between. In nucleotides, the CDR3 is TGCAGCGTTGAAGTAGGGGGGTTGGGGTACTATGGCTACACCTTC. Encoded protein: CSVEVGGLGYYGYTF.

The CDR3 nucleotides are TGCAGCGTTGCGGGCAGGGGGCTGGACACCGGGGAGCTGTTTTTT. This encodes CSVAGRGLDTGELFF. The chain recombines TRBV29-1 with TRBJ2-2; 8 positions match TRBD1. Losses at the gene ends were 4 bases for V and 3 bases for J; bases not matched to a gene: 7. Germline CDR1 is SQVTM and CDR2 is ANQGSEA. CDR3 size: 15 residues.

The genes are TRBV9 and TRBJ1-5; 7 bases match TRBD1. The CDR3 extends over 14 amino acids. CDR1 and CDR2 from the germline V gene are SGDLS and YYNGEE. The V gene end was trimmed by 0 bases and the J gene end by 11 bases; junction bases not matched to a gene: 8. CDR3 region: CASSVGDSRLSQHF. The DNA of the CDR3 is TGTGCCAGCAGCGTAGGGGACAGTCGGCTCTCCCAGCATTTT.

The sample holds a few counts of this clone. The chain has TRBV11-2 and TRBJ1-1; TRBD1 might be the D (6 bases). V dropped 5 bases and J dropped 6 bases, with 13 bases sitting between them. The length of the CDR3 is 13 residues. CDR1 is SGHAT, CDR2 FQNNGV, per germline. Here the CDR3 reads CASSAGVGAEAFF. Here the CDR3 DNA reads TGTGCCAGCAGCGCAGGGGTGGGGGCTGAAGCTTTCTTT.

The CDR3 reads CASSHRGDEQYF. CDR3 sequence (DNA): TGTGCCAGCAGTCACAGGGGGGACGAGCAGTACTTC. The chain is built from TRBV27 and TRBJ2-7; 8 bases align to TRBD1. CDR1 and CDR2 (germline): MNHEY, SMNVEV (reference sequence). The CDR3 runs to 12 residues. J gave up 5 bases and V 5 bases, and 2 bases lay outside the gene matches.

The chain couples TRBV9 to TRBJ1-2, with D maybe TRBD1 (5 bases). Trimming took off 2 bases at V and 8 bases at J, with 19 bases between the two ends. Germline V lookup: CDR1 SGDLS, CDR2 YYNGEE. CDR3 length equals 15 residues. The CDR3 DNA is TGTGCCAGCAGCGTGGCGGCAGGGTGGGGTTCGGGCTACACCTTC. Translating gives CASSVAAGWGSGYTF.

This clone was seen just once. This sequence joins TRBV13 and TRBJ2-5; the D gene is possibly TRBD2 (6 bases). This CDR3 has 16 amino acids. The V gene lost 0 bases and the J gene lost 6 bases, with 17 bases spanning the gap. CDR1 and CDR2 from the germline V gene are PRHDT and FYEKMQ (reference sequence). In DNA, the CDR3 is TGTGCCAGCAGCTTAGGTTATGCGGGACTCGCCAAGACCCAGTACTTC. This sequence encodes CASSLGYAGLAKTQYF.

The chain links TRBV4-3 to TRBJ1-2, with D perhaps matching TRBD1 (5 bases). The CDR3 spans 15 residues. CDR1 and CDR2 (germline): LGHNA, YSLEER. Trimming left V 1 base short and J 4 bases short, with 13 bases between. This CDR3 reads CASSQGPGVSYGYTF. The CDR3 DNA follows: TGCGCCAGCAGCCAAGGACCGGGGGTGAGCTATGGCTACACCTTC.

J is TRBJ2-1 and V is TRBV5-8; D call uncertain. The CDR3 has 15 amino acids. V was cut by 2 bases and J by 0 bases, with 9 bases left in between. The V gene's germline CDR1 is SGHTS and CDR2 YDEGEE. The CDR3 sequence: CASSLGYSSYNEQFF. CDR3 bases: TGTGCCAGCAGCTTAGGCTATAGCTCCTACAATGAGCAGTTCTTC.

This chain links TRBV6-5 with TRBJ2-2; D might be TRBD2 (6 bases). The ends were cut back, 5 bases at V and 4 bases at J, with 8 bases in the middle. This CDR3 is 13 amino acids long. Germline assignment: CDR1 MNHEY and CDR2 SVGAGI. CDR3 nucleotide sequence: TGTGCCAGCAGTCCTAGCGTCACCGGGGAGCTGTTTTTT. This encodes CASSPSVTGELFF.

V gene TRBV5-1 combines with J gene TRBJ2-7; D is unclear. The CDR3 consists of 13 residues. Between the trimmed V and J ends, which lost 2 bases and 3 bases, there was a span of 9 bases. Per the germline V gene, CDR1 is SGHRS and CDR2 is YFSETQ. CDR3 coding DNA: TGCGCCAGCAGCTTTGGCAGCGACTACGAGCAGTACTTC. It specifies CASSFGSDYEQYF. The whole variable domain, filled in from reference TRBV5-1 and TRBJ2-7, reads KAGVTQTPRYLIKTRGQQVTLSCSPISGHRSVSWYQQTPGQGLQFLFEYFSETQRNKGNFPGRFSGRQFSNSRSEMNVSTLELGDSALYLCASSFGSDYEQYFGPGTRLTVT.

The chain combines TRBV6-5 with TRBJ1-2; possible D gene TRBD1, 6 bases. CDR1 and CDR2 (germline): MNHEY, SVGAGI. The length of the CDR3 is 13 residues. The ends were cut back, 2 bases at V and 4 bases at J, with 8 bases in the middle. The CDR3 here is CASSYGQLYGYTF. The DNA of the CDR3 is TGTGCCAGCAGTTACGGACAGCTCTATGGCTACACCTTC.

On this clone itself: Other DNA variants within this sample encode the same CDR3. The V call is TRBV7-2, the J call TRBJ2-7, with 15 bases fitting TRBD2. Germline CDR1 and CDR2: SGHTA and FQGNSA. The CDR3 has 16 amino acids. Losses at the gene ends were 3 bases for V and 6 bases for J; bases not matched to a gene: 6. CDR3 residues: CASSLTGLAGGREQYF. DNA of the CDR3: TGTGCCAGCAGCTTGACAGGACTAGCGGGGGGGCGCGAGCAGTACTTC.

The CDR3 protein is CASSETGGSSYEQYF. CDR3 sequence (DNA): TGTGCCAGCAGTGAAACGGGGGGCTCATCCTACGAGCAGTACTTC. The chain is built from TRBV2 and TRBJ2-7; D may be TRBD2 (7 bases). V was trimmed by 2 bases and J by 1 base, leaving 12 bases between them. The CDR3 contains 15 residues. The germline V gene encodes CDR1 SNHLY and CDR2 FYNNEI.

The chain joins TRBV19 to TRBJ1-1, with 7 positions matching TRBD1. Trimming removed 2 bases from V and 4 bases from J; junction bases left unmatched: 1. CDR1 is LNHDA, CDR2 SQIVND, per germline (reference sequence). This CDR3 has 13 amino acids. CDR3 coding DNA: TGTGCCAGTAGTATAAACAGGGGCACTGAAGCTTTCTTT. Amino acid sequence: CASSINRGTEAFF.

The V gene is TRBV5-1, the J gene TRBJ2-1, with D possibly matching TRBD1 (6 bases). The CDR3 totals 15 residues. The V gene's germline CDR1 is SGHRS and CDR2 YFSETQ. V gave up 2 bases and J gave up 0 bases, with 9 bases separating them. The DNA of the CDR3 is TGCGCCAGCAGCTTTGGGACAAGCTCCTACAATGAGCAGTTCTTC. Protein sequence: CASSFGTSSYNEQFF.

The chain has TRBV7-6 and TRBJ1-1; TRBD1 might be the D (6 bases). Germline lookup yields CDR1 SGHVS and CDR2 FNYEAQ. The CDR3 is 16 amino acids. V lost 1 base and J 1 base, leaving 13 bases between the germline ends. The DNA for the CDR3 is TGTGCCAGCAGCTTAGAAAGTACAGGGACGAACACTGAAGCTTTCTTT. Translation: CASSLESTGTNTEAFF.

The V gene is TRBV28, the J gene TRBJ2-5; 12 nucleotides line up with TRBD2. The CDR3 consists of 16 residues. Germline V lookup: CDR1 MDHEN, CDR2 SYDVKM. The trim removed 3 bases at V and 4 bases at J, leaving 6 bases unmatched. CDR3 DNA sequence: TGTGCCAGCAGTTTGTTTACTAGCGGGAGGACAGAGACCCAGTACTTC. Its translation: CASSLFTSGRTETQYF. The variable domain in full, with the rest retrieved from reference TRBV28 and TRBJ2-5, is DVKVTQSSRYLVKRTGEKVFLECVQDMDHENMFWYRQDPGLGLRLIYFSYDVKMKEKGDIPEGYSVSREKKERFSLILESASTNQTSMYLCASSLFTSGRTETQYFGPGTRLLVL.

This chain links TRBV7-9 with TRBJ2-5, with TRBD1 matching 7 bases. From germline, CDR1 is SEHNR and CDR2 FQNEAQ (reference sequence). The ends lost 5 bases at V and 2 bases at J; junction bases unmatched: 5. This CDR3 contains 14 residues. Here the CDR3 reads CASSLDRSQETQYF. The CDR3 DNA sequence: TGTGCCAGCAGCCTGGACAGGAGTCAAGAGACCCAGTACTTC.

The CDR3 spells CASSPTGAQETQYF. DNA for the CDR3: TGTGCCAGCAGCCCGACAGGGGCCCAAGAGACCCAGTACTTC. The rearrangement joins TRBV5-5 to TRBJ2-5; 8 bases agree with TRBD1. CDR3 size: 14 residues. V was pared by 4 bases and J by 1 base, with 3 bases of the junction left unmatched. CDR1 and CDR2 from the germline V gene are SGHKS and YYEKEE (reference sequence). Together with reference TRBV5-5 and TRBJ2-5, the CDR3 gives the full variable domain: DAGVTQSPTHLIKTRGQQVTLRCSPISGHKSVSWYQQVLGQGPQFIFQYYEKEERGRGNFPDRFSARQFPNYSSELNVNALLLGDSALYLCASSPTGAQETQYFGPGTRLLVL.